This entry lists 18 T cell receptor beta chains sequenced from one sample in a study of blood T cell repertoires in COVID-19. Produced via immunoSEQ multiplex PCR; TCRdb's table is partial and in-frame only. This table has under 150,000 clones, 80% to 90% appearing once. Sequenced: peripheral blood. These receptors came from a woman aged 55-75 years with COVID-19, enrolled during active disease.

This chain uses TRBV7-2 with TRBJ2-2; 8 nucleotides align to TRBD2. CDR1 is SGHTA and CDR2 is FQGNSA in the germline V gene. V shed 5 bases and J 3 bases; nucleotides not matched to a gene: 11. CDR3 length equals 17 residues. CDR3 in DNA: TGTGCCAGCAGCCCCCCCAGCGGGGGCGCCGACACCGGGGAGCTGTTTTTT. Protein: CASSPPSGGADTGELFF.

Comment on this clone: One junction end does not reproduce the germline sequence, and a read error may be involved. The rearrangement uses TRBV7-7 and TRBJ2-1, with D unclear. Germline CDR1 is SSHAT and CDR2 is FNYEAQ (reference sequence). The length of the CDR3 is 16 residues. For the CDR3, the DNA is TGTGCTAGCAGCTTAGTTCTGGCAGGTTCCTACAATGAGCAGTTCTTC. Amino acid sequence: CASSLVLAGSYNEQFF.

The CDR3 protein is CAISESITGTGELANYGYTF. CDR3 sequence (DNA): TGTGCCATCAGTGAGTCCATTACCGGGACAGGGGAATTAGCTAACTATGGCTACACCTTC. The chain has TRBV10-3 and TRBJ1-2; 10 nucleotides match TRBD1. This CDR3 region has 20 residues. Germline V CDR1 and CDR2: ENHRY, SYGVKD. Trimming at V came to 0 bases and at J to 0 bases, leaving 13 bases not matched to a gene.

The chain uses TRBV7-7 and TRBJ2-2, with a possible D match to TRBD1 (6 bases). This CDR3 contains 17 residues. V was pared by 4 bases and J by 0 bases, with 15 bases between. Germline CDR1 reads SSHAT; CDR2 reads FNYEAQ (reference sequence). The CDR3 DNA is TGTGCCAGCAGCTCACACCCGCCAGGGGCGAACACCGGGGAGCTGTTTTTT. Protein: CASSSHPPGANTGELFF.

The V gene is TRBV11-2, the J gene TRBJ1-1, with TRBD1 matching 7 bases. There are 14 residues in the CDR3. Per germline, CDR1 SGHAT and CDR2 FQNNGV. V lost 4 bases and J lost 4; bases outside the gene matches: 6. The CDR3 protein is CASSSTTGVTEAFF. CDR3 nucleotide sequence: TGTGCCAGCAGCTCAACTACAGGGGTCACTGAAGCTTTCTTT.

J is TRBJ2-1 and V is TRBV11-3; D is perhaps TRBD2 (6 bases). The V gene's germline CDR1 is SGHNT and CDR2 YENEEA. The CDR3 loop spans 15 amino acids. V was clipped by 4 bases and J by 3 bases, with 13 bases between them. Here the CDR3 reads CASSSAGTDYNEQFF. CDR3 DNA: TGTGCCAGCAGCTCGGCGGGGACGGACTACAATGAGCAGTTCTTC.

The chain carries TRBV6-5 and TRBJ2-3; D perhaps matches TRBD2 (6 bases). The CDR3 contains 16 residues. V lost 0 bases, J lost 7 bases, and 17 bases lay in between. Germline V gene sequence: CDR1 MNHEY, CDR2 SVGAGI. CDR3 nucleotides: TGTGCCAGCAGTTACTCGAGGTATGGCGGGGCGAATACGCAGTATTTT. Its protein is CASSYSRYGGANTQYF.

In its sample, this clone was seen a few times. The chain joins TRBV19 to TRBJ1-1, with D maybe TRBD1 (6 bases). CDR3 size: 13 residues. Germline V gene sequence: CDR1 LNHDA, CDR2 SQIVND (reference sequence). Trimming left V 5 bases short and J 5 bases short, with 12 bases between. The CDR3 nucleotides read TGTGCCAGTAGTTTTCTCAGGGGTACTGAAGCTTTCTTT. This codes for CASSFLRGTEAFF.

The chain combines TRBV18 with TRBJ2-3; TRBD1 agrees at 10 bases. The V gene end was trimmed by 5 bases and the J gene end by 8 bases; junction bases not matched to a gene: 7. Germline CDR1 is KGHSH and CDR2 is LQKENI. The CDR3 length is 14 residues. CDR3: CASSGTGARGTQYF. The CDR3 bases are TGTGCCAGCTCAGGGACAGGGGCAAGAGGTACGCAGTATTTT. Looking up the rest from reference TRBV18 and TRBJ2-3 gives the full variable domain: NAGVMQNPRHLVRRRGQEARLRCSPMKGHSHVYWYRQLPEEGLKFMVYLQKENIIDESGMPKERFSAEFPKEGPSILRIQQVVRGDSAAYFCASSGTGARGTQYFGPGTRLTVL.

V gene TRBV6-5 combines with J gene TRBJ2-2, with D tentatively TRBD2 (5 bases). Deletions cut 0 bases from V and 1 base from J, with 6 bases between. The CDR3 consists of 15 residues. Germline V gene sequence: CDR1 MNHEY, CDR2 SVGAGI. CDR3 protein: CASSYSEGNTGELFF. Here the CDR3 DNA reads TGTGCCAGCAGTTACTCCGAGGGGAACACCGGGGAGCTGTTTTTT.

The chain carries TRBV19 and TRBJ1-3, with D perhaps matching TRBD1 (5 bases). The length of the CDR3 is 16 residues. The V gene's germline CDR1 is LNHDA and CDR2 SQIVND (reference sequence). V was shortened by 3 bases and J by 0 bases, with 12 bases between the two germline ends. In DNA, the CDR3 is TGTGCCAGTAGTATGGGTACAGGCCTCTCTGGAAACACCATATATTTT. This gives the protein CASSMGTGLSGNTIYF.

This clone has only a few counts. This CDR3 is CASSLSGGASTDTQYF. For the CDR3, the DNA is TGTGCCAGCAGCTTAAGCGGCGGGGCGAGCACAGATACGCAGTATTTT. This rearrangement joins TRBV7-3 to TRBJ2-3, with a weak D call TRBD2 (6 bases). Germline V CDR1 and CDR2: SGHTA, FQGTGA. V lost 1 base to trimming and J lost 0 bases, with 11 bases between them. The CDR3 is 16 amino acids.

The V call is TRBV3-1 (or the pseudogene TRBV3-2), the J call TRBJ1-6; D not certain. In germline, CDR1 is LGHDT, CDR2 YNNKEL (reference sequence). V gave up 0 bases and J gave up 8 bases, with 8 bases separating them. The CDR3 spans 14 residues. CDR3 bases: TGTGCCAGCAGCCAAGATAGGCGGGATTCACCCCTCCACTTT. This translates into CASSQDRRDSPLHF.

V and J are TRBV7-8 and TRBJ2-1; D possibly corresponds to TRBD1 (5 bases). The CDR3 consists of 13 residues. The V and J ends lost 3 bases and 9 bases respectively, with 12 bases between them. Germline values: CDR1 SGHVS, CDR2 FQNEAQ. The CDR3 DNA follows: TGTGCCAGCAGCTTGGGCAGGGAAGGTGAGCAGTTCTTC. Amino acid sequence: CASSLGREGEQFF.

The V gene is TRBV18, the J gene TRBJ2-7; a weak D match, TRBD2 (7 bases). V was shortened by 5 bases and J by 6 bases, with 17 bases between the two germline ends. CDR1 and CDR2 (germline): KGHSH, LQKENI. The CDR3 sequence is 14 residues long. The CDR3 DNA reads as TGTGCCAGCTCAAGCGGGACACAGTTCCGCGAGCAGTACTTC. Encoded protein: CASSSGTQFREQYF.

The chain joins TRBV2 to TRBJ2-3, with D unclear. Trimming pared 6 bases from V and 2 bases from J, leaving 12 bases between. Germline-derived CDR1 and CDR2 are SNHLY and FYNNEI. CDR3 length: 14 residues. CDR3 in amino acids: CASSSSLPTDTQYF. CDR3 bases: TGTGCCAGCAGCTCTTCCCTCCCCACAGATACGCAGTATTTT.

The chain combines TRBV10-3 with TRBJ1-2; TRBD1 might be the D (5 bases). The CDR3 has 15 residues. With 2 bases removed from V and 4 bases from J, the gap between germline ends came to 14 bases. Germline-derived CDR1 and CDR2 are ENHRY and SYGVKD. The CDR3 loop is CAISEGVGTSYGYTF. CDR3 coding DNA: TGTGCCATCAGTGAGGGTGTGGGGACTTCCTATGGCTACACCTTC.

The V gene is TRBV6-2 or TRBV6-3, the J gene TRBJ2-3, with D perhaps TRBD2 (5 bases). Germline CDR1 MNHEY, CDR2 SVGEGT. This CDR3 is 14 amino acids long. V was trimmed by 2 bases and J by 1 base, leaving 7 bases between them. The CDR3 protein is CASSYGLRTDTQYF. CDR3 in DNA: TGTGCCAGCAGTTACGGACTCCGCACAGATACGCAGTATTTT.